Shown below are 28 T cell receptor beta chains from a single sample sequenced in a study of blood T cell repertoires in COVID-19. TCRdb keeps only in-frame clones here, not all; method: immunoSEQ multiplex PCR. This table holds about 20,000 clones, about nine tenths found once. Sequenced input: peripheral blood. The receptors were gathered from a man aged 45-65 years with active COVID-19.

The genes are TRBV7-9 and TRBJ1-4, with a weak D call TRBD1 (6 bases). The CDR3 runs 17 residues. In germline, CDR1 is SEHNR, CDR2 FQNEAQ (reference sequence). Trimming shortened V by 4 bases and J by 7 bases, and 22 bases separated the two germline ends. CDR3 protein: CASSSRGRAAGGEKLFF. CDR3 DNA sequence: TGTGCCAGCAGCTCCAGGGGCCGAGCTGCTGGGGGTGAAAAACTGTTTTTT.

The rearrangement uses TRBV5-5 and TRBJ2-7, with a possible D match to TRBD1 (6 bases). The CDR3 sequence is 14 residues long. Germline V gene data show CDR1 as SGHKS and CDR2 as YYEKEE (reference sequence). With 2 bases removed from V and 3 bases from J, the gap between germline ends came to 12 bases. CDR3 bases: TGTGCCAGCAGCTTCGACCCAGGGGACTACGAGCAGTACTTC. Encoded protein: CASSFDPGDYEQYF.

As DNA, the CDR3 is TGTGCCAGCAGTCCTAGCGGGGGGACATACTACGAGCAGTACTTC. It yields the protein CASSPSGGTYYEQYF. The rearrangement links TRBV6-5 to TRBJ2-7, with 11 bases identical to TRBD2. V was clipped by 5 bases and J by 3 bases; unmatched bases: 6. CDR3 size: 15 residues. In germline, CDR1 is MNHEY, CDR2 SVGAGI.

This clone was seen a single time. V gene TRBV9 combines with J gene TRBJ2-7; the D gene is possibly TRBD1 (7 bases). V was shortened by 2 bases and J by 3 bases, with 15 bases between the two germline ends. CDR1 and CDR2 from the germline V gene are SGDLS and YYNGEE. This CDR3 is built from 15 residues. The CDR3 spells CASSVGGDSHYEQYF. The CDR3 region has the DNA TGTGCCAGCAGCGTCGGAGGGGACAGCCACTACGAGCAGTACTTC.

J is TRBJ2-3 and V is TRBV11-2, with a tentative D call TRBD2 (6 bases). V was pared by 5 bases and J by 2 bases, with 11 bases between. The germline CDR1 and CDR2 sequences are SGHAT and FQNNGV. There are 14 residues in the CDR3. CDR3 nucleotides: TGTGCCAGCAGCACGGGACTTACCACAGATACGCAGTATTTT. Protein sequence: CASSTGLTTDTQYF.

The rearrangement uses TRBV4-2 and TRBJ2-7; D ambiguous. Deletions cut 1 base from V and 2 bases from J, with 15 bases between. The CDR3 totals 16 residues. The germline CDR1 and CDR2 sequences are LGHNA and YNFKEQ. The chain's CDR3 is CASSQGHQVAPYEQYF. DNA of the CDR3: TGTGCCAGCAGCCAAGGTCACCAGGTGGCTCCCTACGAGCAGTACTTC.

V is TRBV13 and J is TRBJ2-1; D gene unclear. The CDR3 length is 14 residues. Germline assignment: CDR1 PRHDT and CDR2 FYEKMQ (reference sequence). V gave up 2 bases and J gave up 0 bases, with 5 bases separating them. CDR3 bases: TGTGCCAGCAGCTTACGGAGCTCCTACAATGAGCAGTTCTTC. It translates to CASSLRSSYNEQFF.

The V call is TRBV7-2, the J call TRBJ1-5, with D hard to call. Germline CDR1 and CDR2: SGHTA and FQGNSA. Trimming shortened V by 4 bases and J by 4 bases, and 11 bases separated the two germline ends. The CDR3 is made up of 14 amino acids. The CDR3 region has the DNA TGTGCCAGCAGCTCACGAGGGAGGAATCAGCCCCAGCATTTT. Protein: CASSSRGRNQPQHF.

V is TRBV2 and J is TRBJ2-5, with 7 bases lining up with TRBD2. CDR3 length: 13 residues. The germline gives CDR1 SNHLY, CDR2 FYNNEI. The junction had 5 bases not matched to a gene; V was cut back by 6 bases and J by 4 bases. The CDR3 loop reads CASSPGGGETQYF. The DNA for the CDR3 is TGTGCCAGCAGCCCGGGGGGAGGAGAGACCCAGTACTTC. Complete variable domain (other parts from reference TRBV2 and TRBJ2-5): EPEVTQTPSHQVTQMGQEVILRCVPISNHLYFYWYRQILGQKVEFLVSFYNNEISEKSEIFDDQFSVERPDGSNFTLKIRSTKLEDSAMYFCASSPGGGETQYFGPGTRLLVL.

The rearrangement joins TRBV19 to TRBJ2-7; 7 bases align to TRBD1. The V gene's germline CDR1 is LNHDA and CDR2 SQIVND (reference sequence). The CDR3 spans 14 residues. V was clipped by 4 bases and J by 7 bases; unmatched bases: 10. CDR3 residues: CASSTGTATAEQYF. CDR3 coding DNA: TGTGCCAGTAGTACCGGGACAGCCACTGCGGAGCAGTACTTC. Combining the CDR3 with reference TRBV19 and TRBJ2-7 gives the whole variable domain DGGITQSPKYLFRKEGQNVTLSCEQNLNHDAMYWYRQDPGQGLRLIYYSQIVNDFQKGDIAEGYSVSREKKESFPLTVTSAQKNPTAFYLCASSTGTATAEQYFGPGTRLTVT.

The chain joins TRBV5-8 to TRBJ1-3, with 8 positions matching TRBD1. Germline V gene sequence: CDR1 SGHTS, CDR2 YDEGEE. The CDR3 length is 16 residues. V was pared by 2 bases and J by 3 bases, with 7 bases of the junction left unmatched. The CDR3 sequence is CASSFGRGRFGNTIYF. CDR3 in DNA: TGTGCCAGCAGCTTTGGCAGGGGGCGATTTGGAAACACCATATATTTT.

The chain is built from TRBV4-1 and TRBJ1-4, with TRBD1 as a possible D gene (5 bases). From germline, CDR1 is MGHRA and CDR2 YSYEKL. The V gene lost 6 bases and the J gene lost 7 bases, with 12 bases spanning the gap. The CDR3 contains 13 residues. DNA for the CDR3: TGCGCCAGCAGTCGGGGGTGGGGTGAAAAACTGTTTTTT. It translates to CASSRGWGEKLFF.

The chain recombines TRBV14 with TRBJ1-2, with D unresolved. CDR1 and CDR2 from the germline V gene are SGHDN and FVKESK. The CDR3 totals 16 residues. Trimming cost V 3 bases and J 5 bases, with 19 bases left between them. This chain's CDR3 is CASSHIHPGFMYGYTF. The CDR3 nucleotides are TGTGCCAGCAGCCACATACACCCGGGGTTCATGTATGGCTACACCTTC.

V is TRBV29-1 and J is TRBJ1-2; D is uncertain. Per germline, CDR1 SQVTM and CDR2 ANQGSEA. Trimming took off 6 bases at V and 2 bases at J, with 22 bases between the two ends. The CDR3 extends over 16 amino acids. This CDR3 is CSVSPVRSSKNYGYTF. CDR3 coding DNA: TGCAGCGTGAGCCCGGTGAGGAGTTCCAAAAACTATGGCTACACCTTC.

CDR3 residues: CASSLDRGDYNEQFF. CDR3 in DNA: TGTGCCAGCAGCTTAGACAGGGGGGACTACAATGAGCAGTTCTTC. The chain carries TRBV11-2 and TRBJ2-1; a possible D gene is TRBD1 (7 bases). The CDR3 is made up of 15 amino acids. Trimming left V 0 bases short and J 3 bases short, with 9 bases between. Germline V gives CDR1 SGHAT, CDR2 FQNNGV. The full variable domain, its missing parts supplied by reference TRBV11-2 and TRBJ2-1, is EAGVAQSPRYKIIEKRQSVAFWCNPISGHATLYWYQQILGQGPKLLIQFQNNGVVDDSQLPKDRFSAERLKGVDSTLKIQPAKLEDSAVYLCASSLDRGDYNEQFFGPGTRLTVL.

The chain joins TRBV19 to TRBJ2-2; D unclear. V was trimmed by 8 bases and J by 0 bases, leaving 10 bases between them. There are 14 residues in the CDR3. The germline V gene encodes CDR1 LNHDA and CDR2 SQIVND (reference sequence). The CDR3 DNA follows: TGTGCCAGTCGTCGCCAGTCGAACACCGGGGAGCTGTTTTTT. It encodes CASRRQSNTGELFF.

The chain joins TRBV16 to TRBJ1-6, with 9 bases matching TRBD1. CDR1 KGHSY and CDR2 FQNENV come from the germline V gene. This CDR3 region has 15 residues. V trimming: 4 bases; J trimming: 10 bases; junction bases outside the gene matches: 8. The CDR3 protein is CASSRLQGAQSPLHF. CDR3 sequence (DNA): TGTGCCAGCAGCCGCTTACAGGGGGCACAATCACCCCTCCACTTT.

The gene calls are TRBV4-1 and TRBJ1-4; a possible D gene is TRBD1 (6 bases). Trimming removed 7 bases from V and 7 bases from J, with 16 bases in between. CDR1 is MGHRA and CDR2 is YSYEKL in the germline V gene. The CDR3 extends over 14 amino acids. In nucleotides, the CDR3 is TGCGCCAGCAACCTCGGGTTAGGGGGTGAAAAACTGTTTTTT. Amino acids: CASNLGLGGEKLFF.

This chain uses TRBV3-1 (or the pseudogene TRBV3-2) with TRBJ1-4; TRBD1 aligns across 8 bases. The CDR3 spans 16 residues. V shed 5 bases and J 8 bases; nucleotides not matched to a gene: 13. Germline CDR1 is LGHDT and CDR2 is YNNKEL (reference sequence). Here the CDR3 DNA reads TGTGCCAGCAGCGCATTGTTCGGGACAGGAGACGAAAAACTGTTTTTT. It is translated as CASSALFGTGDEKLFF.

The J gene is TRBJ2-5, the V gene TRBV18; D ambiguous. Trimming cost V 4 bases and J 5 bases, with 14 bases left between them. This CDR3 has 14 residues. Germline V gene lookup returns CDR1 KGHSH and CDR2 LQKENI. The CDR3 DNA follows: TGTGCCAGCTCACAATCCCCAGGTGCGGAGACCCAGTACTTC. This encodes CASSQSPGAETQYF.

CDR3 bases: TGTGCCAGCAGGACCGGAGGGTCGAATCAGCCCCAGCATTTT. Translation gives CASRTGGSNQPQHF. This chain uses TRBV6-5 with TRBJ1-5; D gene uncertain. CDR3 length: 14 amino acids. The V end lost 6 bases, the J end lost 4 bases, and 13 bases lay between the germline ends. CDR1 and CDR2 from the germline V gene are MNHEY and SVGAGI.

V and J are TRBV29-1 and TRBJ2-1, with 8 bases aligning to TRBD2. The CDR3 runs to 17 residues. Germline V gene sequence: CDR1 SQVTM, CDR2 ANQGSEA. The V gene end was trimmed by 0 bases and the J gene end by 2 bases; junction bases not matched to a gene: 9. CDR3 region: CSVEEWWISGAYNEQFF. The CDR3 DNA reads TGCAGCGTTGAAGAGTGGTGGATTAGCGGGGCCTACAATGAGCAGTTCTTC.

The chain employs TRBV3-1 (or the pseudogene TRBV3-2) and TRBJ1-2, with 7 bases identical to TRBD1. This CDR3 comprises 14 residues. Germline V gene sequence: CDR1 LGHDT, CDR2 YNNKEL (reference sequence). The V and J ends lost 8 bases and 10 bases, in that order; junction bases with no gene match: 16. The DNA for the CDR3 is TGTGCCAGCGCAGGCCACCGGGACAGACCTATCTACACCTTC. Translated: CASAGHRDRPIYTF.

J is TRBJ2-1 and V is TRBV7-9; D not resolved. Germline CDR1 reads SEHNR; CDR2 reads FQNEAQ (reference sequence). Trimming cost V 2 bases and J 0 bases, with 11 bases left between them. This CDR3 has 16 amino acids. The CDR3 sequence: CASSLRVPSSYNEQFF. The CDR3 coding sequence is TGTGCCAGCAGCTTAAGAGTCCCAAGCTCCTACAATGAGCAGTTCTTC.

This sequence joins TRBV10-3 and TRBJ2-7; the match to TRBD2 covers 7 bases. Germline lookup yields CDR1 ENHRY and CDR2 SYGVKD. The CDR3 contains 13 residues. The CDR3 nucleotides read TGTGCATCTCTGGGGGGGTCGTACTACGAGCAGTACTTC. Encoded protein: CASLGGSYYEQYF.

This clone occurred once. J is TRBJ2-1 and V is TRBV2; TRBD2 matches 8 bases. J gave up 5 bases and V 11 bases, and 2 bases lay outside the gene matches. The CDR3 has 11 amino acids. CDR1 is SNHLY and CDR2 is FYNNEI in the germline V gene. Here the CDR3 DNA reads TGTGCCGGGACTAGTAACAATGAGCAGTTCTTC. It translates to CAGTSNNEQFF. Full variable domain (missing parts from reference TRBV2 and TRBJ2-1): EPEVTQTPSHQVTQMGQEVILRCVPISNHLYFYWYRQILGQKVEFLVSFYNNEISEKSEIFDDQFSVERPDGSNFTLKIRSTKLEDSAMYFCAGTSNNEQFFGPGTRLTVL.

This chain connects TRBV11-2 to TRBJ2-3, with D uncertain. CDR3 length equals 14 residues. Germline CDR1 and CDR2: SGHAT and FQNNGV. Trimming shortened V by 1 base and J by 0 bases, and 5 bases separated the two germline ends. The CDR3 region is CASSLVYSTDTQYF. Written as DNA, the CDR3 is TGTGCCAGCAGCTTAGTCTATAGCACAGATACGCAGTATTTT. The variable domain in full, completed from reference TRBV11-2 and TRBJ2-3, reads EAGVAQSPRYKIIEKRQSVAFWCNPISGHATLYWYQQILGQGPKLLIQFQNNGVVDDSQLPKDRFSAERLKGVDSTLKIQPAKLEDSAVYLCASSLVYSTDTQYFGPGTRLTVL.

The V and J genes are TRBV3-1 (or the pseudogene TRBV3-2) and TRBJ1-2, with D tentatively TRBD1 (5 bases). The germline V gene encodes CDR1 LGHDT and CDR2 YNNKEL (reference sequence). V lost 2 bases and J 5 bases, leaving 12 bases between the germline ends. This CDR3 region has 14 residues. The CDR3, as DNA: TGTGCCAGCAGCCAAAGGGGAACGAGGTATGGCTACACCTTC. The encoded protein is CASSQRGTRYGYTF.